This T cell receptor (beta chain) appears in the sequencing data of a study of neoadjuvant nivolumab and ipilimumab in lung cancer. Study-wide results and caveats: TCR clonality did not significantly correlate with pathologic tumor regression. Resected-tumor TCR richness correlated positively with pretherapy blood richness.

Clones were read by immunoSEQ multiplex PCR, and TCRdb kept only the in-frame ones, dropping some. The sample holds more than 4,000 clones; about 77% are singletons and the top ten take roughly 13%. A remark on this clone: Its antigen is not known.

The CDR3 is 16 amino acids. The V gene's germline CDR1 is LGHNA and CDR2 YSLEER. J was trimmed by 2 bases and V by 8 bases; bases with no gene match: 10. The source was adjacent normal lung tissue, collected after neoadjuvant nivolumab, alone or with ipilimumab, at or shortly before surgery. V usage is TRBV4-3 and J usage is TRBJ2-2, with 8 bases aligning to TRBD2. The TCR comes from an adult with non-small cell lung cancer. DNA for the CDR3: TGCGCCAGCGCCAGGGGAGCGGGGGATAACACCGGGGAGCTGTTTTTT. Residues: CASARGAGDNTGELFF.